This T cell receptor beta chain was found in a study of early T cells in non-severe SARS-CoV-2 infection. Across the study: Sequenced material consisted of bulk RNA (from unsorted whole blood), and chains were unpaired. Study-wide results and caveats: Matching results from VDJdb favored anti-spike CD8 responses, leaving private and CD4 specificities undetected.

Per the germline V gene, CDR1 is LGHNA and CDR2 is YSLEER. This CDR3 comprises 14 residues. V lost 0 bases and J lost 8, with 11 bases in between. On this clonotype: No antigen is known for it.

Attachment of unique molecular identifiers to individual cDNA molecules was performed. Using its own MiXCR run on the 5' RACE reads, TCRdb lists one record per CDR3 protein. The sample has approximately 83,000 distinct CDR3 sequences, 14% seen once. This clonotype was obtained from an adult who was a healthcare worker with PCR-confirmed SARS-CoV-2 infection or an uninfected control (not recorded which). The chain has TRBV4-3 and TRBJ2-1; no reliable D call. The sequenced sample was whole blood. CDR3 DNA: TGCGCCAGCAGCCAAGATCATAACAACGATGAGCAGTTCTTC. It codes for CASSQDHNNDEQFF.